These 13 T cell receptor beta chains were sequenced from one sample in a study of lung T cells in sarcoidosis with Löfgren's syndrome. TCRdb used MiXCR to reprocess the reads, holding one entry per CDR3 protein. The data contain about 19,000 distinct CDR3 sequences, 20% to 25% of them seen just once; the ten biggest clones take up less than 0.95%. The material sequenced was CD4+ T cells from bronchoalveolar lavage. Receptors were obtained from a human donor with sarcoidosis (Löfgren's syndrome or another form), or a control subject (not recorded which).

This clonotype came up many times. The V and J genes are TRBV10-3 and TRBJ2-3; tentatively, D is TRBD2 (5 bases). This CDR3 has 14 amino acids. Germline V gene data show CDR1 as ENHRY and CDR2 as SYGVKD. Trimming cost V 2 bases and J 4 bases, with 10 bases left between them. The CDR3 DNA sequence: TGTGCCATCAGTGAGGGAGGCCCCCCAGATACGCAGTATTTT. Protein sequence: CAISEGGPPDTQYF.

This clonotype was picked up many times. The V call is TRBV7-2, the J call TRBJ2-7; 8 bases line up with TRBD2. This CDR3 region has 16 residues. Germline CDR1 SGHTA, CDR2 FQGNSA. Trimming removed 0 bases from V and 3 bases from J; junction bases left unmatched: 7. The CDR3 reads CASSLASAGAGYEQYF. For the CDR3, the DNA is TGTGCCAGCAGCTTAGCGTCAGCGGGAGCGGGCTACGAGCAGTACTTC.

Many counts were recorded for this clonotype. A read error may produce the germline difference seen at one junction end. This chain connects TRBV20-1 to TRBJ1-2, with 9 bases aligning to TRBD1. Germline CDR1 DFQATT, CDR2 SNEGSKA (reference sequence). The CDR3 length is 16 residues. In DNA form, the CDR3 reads TGCAGTGCTCGAGATCCCTTTGACAGGGGGATGGGGGACTACACCTTC. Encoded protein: CSARDPFDRGMGDYTF.

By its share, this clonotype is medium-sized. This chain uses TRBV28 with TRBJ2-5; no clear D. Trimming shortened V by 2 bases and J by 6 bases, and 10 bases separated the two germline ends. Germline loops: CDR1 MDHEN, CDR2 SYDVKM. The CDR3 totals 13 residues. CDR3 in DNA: TGTGCCAGCAGTTTACAATTCCGTCAGACCCAGTACTTC. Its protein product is CASSLQFRQTQYF.

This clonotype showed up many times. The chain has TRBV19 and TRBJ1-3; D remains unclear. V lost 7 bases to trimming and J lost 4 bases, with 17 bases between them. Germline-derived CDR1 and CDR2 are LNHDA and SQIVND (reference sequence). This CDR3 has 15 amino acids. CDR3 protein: CASTARAVRGNTIYF. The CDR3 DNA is TGTGCCAGTACTGCTCGGGCGGTGCGAGGAAACACCATATATTTT.

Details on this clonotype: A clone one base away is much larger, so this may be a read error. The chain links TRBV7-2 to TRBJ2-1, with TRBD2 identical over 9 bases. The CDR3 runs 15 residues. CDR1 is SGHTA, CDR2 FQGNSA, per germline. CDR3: CASSYTSGPYNERFF. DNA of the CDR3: TGTGCCAGCAGCTACACTAGCGGGCCATACAATGAGCGGTTCTTC.

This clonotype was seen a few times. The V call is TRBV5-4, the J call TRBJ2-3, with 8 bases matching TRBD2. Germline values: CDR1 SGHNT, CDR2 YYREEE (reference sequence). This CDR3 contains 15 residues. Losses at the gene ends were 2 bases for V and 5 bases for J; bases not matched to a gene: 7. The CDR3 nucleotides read TGTGCCAGCAGCTTTCCAGCGGGAGTTGGAGATACGCAGTATTTT. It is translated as CASSFPAGVGDTQYF.

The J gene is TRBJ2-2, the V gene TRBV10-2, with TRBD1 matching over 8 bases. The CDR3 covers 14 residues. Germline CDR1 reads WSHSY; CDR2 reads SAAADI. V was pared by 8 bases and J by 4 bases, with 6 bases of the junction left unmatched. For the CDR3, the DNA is TGCGCCAGCCTAGACAGGGGAGGCACCGGGGAGCTGTTTTTT. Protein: CASLDRGGTGELFF.

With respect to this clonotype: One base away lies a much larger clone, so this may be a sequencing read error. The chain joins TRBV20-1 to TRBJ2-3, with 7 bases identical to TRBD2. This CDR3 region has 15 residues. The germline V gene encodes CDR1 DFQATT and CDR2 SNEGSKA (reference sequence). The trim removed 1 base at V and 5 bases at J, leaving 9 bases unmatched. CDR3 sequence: CSARGQASGRDTQYF. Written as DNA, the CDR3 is TGCAGTGCTAGAGGTCAGGCTAGCGGAAGAGATACGCAGTATTTT.

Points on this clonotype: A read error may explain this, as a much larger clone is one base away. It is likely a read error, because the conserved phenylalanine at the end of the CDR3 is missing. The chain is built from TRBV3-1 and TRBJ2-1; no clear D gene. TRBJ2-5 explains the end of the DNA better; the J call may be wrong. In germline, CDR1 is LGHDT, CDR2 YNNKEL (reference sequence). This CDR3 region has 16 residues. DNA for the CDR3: TGTGCCAGCAGCAGGGCAAGTTGGGTCCCAGAAGAGACCCAGTACGTC. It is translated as CASSRASWVPEETQYV.

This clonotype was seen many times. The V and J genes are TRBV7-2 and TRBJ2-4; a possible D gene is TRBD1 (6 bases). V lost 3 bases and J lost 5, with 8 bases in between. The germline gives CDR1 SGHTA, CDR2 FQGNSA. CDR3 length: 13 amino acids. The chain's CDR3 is CASSLAGENIQYF. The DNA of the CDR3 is TGTGCCAGCAGCTTGGCAGGGGAAAACATTCAGTACTTC.

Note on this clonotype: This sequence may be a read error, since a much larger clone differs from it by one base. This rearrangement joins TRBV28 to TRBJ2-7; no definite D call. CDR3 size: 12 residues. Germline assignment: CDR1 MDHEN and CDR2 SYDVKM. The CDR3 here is CASSLVFYEQCF. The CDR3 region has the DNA TGTGCCAGCAGTTTGGTGTTCTACGAGCAGTGCTTC. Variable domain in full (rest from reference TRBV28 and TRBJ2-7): DVKVTQSSRYLVKRTGEKVFLECVQDMDHENMFWYRQDPGLGLRLIYFSYDVKMKEKGDIPEGYSVSREKKERFSLILESASTNQTSMYLCASSLVFYEQCFGPGTRLTVT.

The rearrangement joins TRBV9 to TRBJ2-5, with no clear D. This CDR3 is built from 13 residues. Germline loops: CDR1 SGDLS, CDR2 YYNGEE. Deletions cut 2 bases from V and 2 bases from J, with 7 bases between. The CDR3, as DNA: TGTGCCAGCAGCGTTGACTTTCAAGAGACCCAGTACTTC. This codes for CASSVDFQETQYF.